This passage covers 26 T cell receptor beta chains from one sample sequenced in a study of blood T cell repertoires in COVID-19. Some clones are missing from TCRdb's copy, which holds only in-frame ones; the method was immunoSEQ multiplex PCR. In the table there are 99,000 or so clones, about four fifths of which are singletons. The specimen sequenced was peripheral blood. These receptors came from a woman aged 80 or over with active or convalescent COVID-19.

The V call is TRBV11-2, the J call TRBJ1-1; D ambiguous. The length of the CDR3 is 17 residues. Per the germline V gene, CDR1 is SGHAT and CDR2 is FQNNGV. Trimming pared 0 bases from V and 5 bases from J, leaving 19 bases between. The CDR3 bases are TGTGCCAGCAGCTTAGATCGGTTGGAGGTTGTGCAGACTGAAGCTTTCTTT. Translation: CASSLDRLEVVQTEAFF.

This clone was found once. The chain recombines TRBV5-4 with TRBJ1-2; D is undetermined. Trimming shortened V by 1 base and J by 2 bases, and 6 bases separated the two germline ends. CDR1 is SGHNT and CDR2 is YYREEE in the germline V gene (reference sequence). The CDR3 length is 13 residues. In DNA, the CDR3 is TGTGCCAGCAGCTTGTGGCAGAACTATGGCTACACCTTC. This gives the protein CASSLWQNYGYTF.

In the case of this clone: Different DNA sequences within this sample yield the same CDR3. The genes are TRBV28 and TRBJ1-1; D is possibly TRBD1 (5 bases). The CDR3 consists of 14 residues. Trimming took off 3 bases at V and 0 bases at J, with 8 bases between the two ends. CDR1 and CDR2 from the germline V gene are MDHEN and SYDVKM. The CDR3 sequence: CASSLGGVNTEAFF. CDR3 DNA sequence: TGTGCCAGCAGTTTGGGGGGAGTGAACACTGAAGCTTTCTTT.

This clone was counted a few times. One end of the junction varies from germline; a read error may be responsible. The chain is built from TRBV19 and TRBJ2-1, with a weak D call TRBD2 (6 bases). There are 10 residues in the CDR3. Germline-derived CDR1 and CDR2 are LNHDA and SQIVND (reference sequence). In DNA, the CDR3 is TGTGCCAGTGGAGGGACTGCCTTGCTCTTC. It specifies CASGGTALLF.

This clone was picked up a small number of times. The CDR3 protein is CASSLDRDNGYTF. The CDR3, as DNA: TGTGCCAGCAGCCTCGACAGGGATAATGGCTACACCTTC. The rearrangement links TRBV28 to TRBJ1-2; 7 nucleotides line up with TRBD1. The CDR3 sequence is 13 residues long. The germline V gene encodes CDR1 MDHEN and CDR2 SYDVKM. With V trimmed by 6 bases and J by 6 bases, 7 bases remained unmatched.

The rearrangement links TRBV18 to TRBJ1-2; D gene uncertain. Deletions cut 2 bases from V and 8 bases from J, with 12 bases between. Germline lookup yields CDR1 KGHSH and CDR2 LQKENI. This CDR3 has 13 amino acids. CDR3 coding DNA: TGTGCCAGCTCACCAGACGGAGCGCGGGGCTACACCTTC. Translating it yields CASSPDGARGYTF.

This rearrangement joins TRBV3-1 (or the pseudogene TRBV3-2) to TRBJ2-1, with 7 positions matching TRBD1. Per germline, CDR1 LGHDT and CDR2 YNNKEL (reference sequence). V trimming: 4 bases; J trimming: 3 bases; junction bases outside the gene matches: 6. The CDR3 totals 15 residues. The DNA for the CDR3 is TGTGCCAGCAGCCGTGGGGACAGAAGCTACAATGAGCAGTTCTTC. Its protein is CASSRGDRSYNEQFF.

The chain joins TRBV7-3 to TRBJ2-7, with a weak D call TRBD1 (5 bases). Germline V CDR1 and CDR2: SGHTA, FQGTGA. V was shortened by 2 bases and J by 0 bases, with 8 bases between the two germline ends. This CDR3 is 14 amino acids long. CDR3 region: CASSLDSLSYEQYF. The DNA of the CDR3 is TGTGCCAGCAGCTTAGACAGTCTCTCCTACGAGCAGTACTTC.

The gene calls are TRBV12-3 or TRBV12-4 and TRBJ1-4; tentative D call: TRBD1 (5 bases). The CDR3 extends over 13 amino acids. Deletions cut 6 bases from V and 8 bases from J, with 13 bases between. CDR3 DNA sequence: TGTGCCAGCAGCCCCAGGGAGGTGGAAAAACTGTTTTTT. It codes for CASSPREVEKLFF.

The V and J genes are TRBV6-2 or TRBV6-3 and TRBJ2-2; D call uncertain. V shed 5 bases and J shed 1 base, with 11 bases lying between them. The germline V gene encodes CDR1 MNHEY and CDR2 SVGEGT. CDR3 size: 15 residues. The CDR3 loop reads CASSPPVENTGELFF. The CDR3 bases are TGTGCCAGCAGTCCCCCGGTAGAGAACACCGGGGAGCTGTTTTTT.

The chain has TRBV6-1 and TRBJ2-7; 10 bases align to TRBD2. The J segment lost 4 bases and the V segment lost 6 bases, leaving 12 bases of the junction unmatched. Germline V gene sequence: CDR1 MNHNS, CDR2 SASEGT. The CDR3 has 16 residues. The CDR3 region is CASREIAGGPWYEQYF. Written as DNA, the CDR3 is TGTGCCAGCAGGGAAATAGCGGGAGGCCCTTGGTACGAGCAGTACTTC.

V is TRBV9 and J is TRBJ1-6; 7 bases line up with TRBD1. The junction had 1 base not matched to a gene; V was cut back by 3 bases and J by 7 bases. The CDR3 runs to 13 residues. CDR1 is SGDLS and CDR2 is YYNGEE in the germline V gene. In nucleotides, the CDR3 is TGTGCCAGCAGCGGGGACAGCAATTCACCCCTCCACTTT. Amino acids: CASSGDSNSPLHF.

V gene TRBV5-6 combines with J gene TRBJ2-3; no clear D. There are 13 residues in the CDR3. Germline V CDR1 and CDR2: SGHDT, YYEEEE. The V end was cut by 3 bases, the J end by 2 bases, with 7 bases between. The CDR3 DNA reads TGTGCCAGCAGCTCAGTTTTCACAGATACGCAGTATTTT. Residues: CASSSVFTDTQYF.

The CDR3 region has the DNA TGTGCCAGCTCGGACAAAGGGGGAAATCAGCCCCAGCATTTT. It encodes CASSDKGGNQPQHF. V and J are TRBV2 and TRBJ1-5; perhaps TRBD1 as D (6 bases). CDR3 size: 14 residues. CDR1 and CDR2 from the germline V gene are SNHLY and FYNNEI. V gave up 8 bases and J gave up 4 bases, with 15 bases separating them.

Only one count was recorded for this clone. CDR3 nucleotides: TGTGCCAGCGAATTCCGGACTAGCGGGAGGGAAACGGATACGCAGTATTTT. Protein product: CASEFRTSGRETDTQYF. The chain combines TRBV28 with TRBJ2-3; 15 nucleotides align to TRBD2. The V gene's germline CDR1 is MDHEN and CDR2 SYDVKM. The CDR3 is made up of 17 amino acids. V shed 8 bases and J 6 bases; nucleotides not matched to a gene: 12.

CDR3 amino acids: CASSYGDRGGSPLHF. The CDR3 nucleotides read TGTGCCAGCAGTTACGGGGACAGGGGCGGTTCACCCCTCCACTTT. The chain recombines TRBV6-9 with TRBJ1-6, with 10 bases aligning to TRBD1. The CDR3 consists of 15 residues. Looked up from germline, CDR1 is MNHGY and CDR2 is SVAAGI. The junction had 5 bases not matched to a gene; V was cut back by 3 bases and J by 9 bases.

This chain connects TRBV5-4 to TRBJ2-2, with D possibly TRBD2 on 5 matching bases. Deletions cut 5 bases from V and 1 base from J, with 12 bases between. The germline CDR1 and CDR2 sequences are SGHNT and YYREEE (reference sequence). The CDR3 covers 15 residues. The CDR3 is CASSPGLQNTGELFF. Here the CDR3 DNA reads TGTGCCAGCAGTCCAGGACTTCAGAACACCGGGGAGCTGTTTTTT.

CDR3: CASSRPFLGAPNEAFF. For the CDR3, the DNA is TGTGCCAGCTCACGCCCCTTCTTGGGGGCGCCCAATGAAGCTTTCTTT. V is TRBV18 and J is TRBJ1-1, with D possibly being TRBD1 (6 bases). From germline, CDR1 is KGHSH and CDR2 LQKENI. This CDR3 spans 16 amino acids. V shed 4 bases and J shed 7 bases, with 22 bases lying between them. The full variable domain, rest sourced from reference TRBV18 and TRBJ1-1, is NAGVMQNPRHLVRRRGQEARLRCSPMKGHSHVYWYRQLPEEGLKFMVYLQKENIIDESGMPKERFSAEFPKEGPSILRIQQVVRGDSAAYFCASSRPFLGAPNEAFFGQGTRLTVV.

V is TRBV28 and J is TRBJ1-1, with TRBD1 identical over 7 bases. Trimming took 6 bases from V and 5 from J; bases not matched to a gene: 12. This CDR3 comprises 15 residues. Germline V gene sequence: CDR1 MDHEN, CDR2 SYDVKM. The CDR3 region is CASSGTDVINTEAFF. The CDR3 DNA follows: TGTGCCAGCAGCGGGACAGACGTGATTAATACTGAAGCTTTCTTT. Filled out from reference TRBV28 and TRBJ1-1, the complete variable domain reads DVKVTQSSRYLVKRTGEKVFLECVQDMDHENMFWYRQDPGLGLRLIYFSYDVKMKEKGDIPEGYSVSREKKERFSLILESASTNQTSMYLCASSGTDVINTEAFFGQGTRLTVV.

The chain joins TRBV4-1 to TRBJ1-1, with D possibly TRBD1 on 5 matching bases. Germline CDR1 reads MGHRA; CDR2 reads YSYEKL. This CDR3 is 13 amino acids long. The V end was cut by 7 bases, the J end by 0 bases, with 9 bases between. The CDR3 nucleotides read TGCGCCAGCACATCAGGGATGAACACTGAAGCTTTCTTT. Encoded protein: CASTSGMNTEAFF.

This chain connects TRBV4-3 to TRBJ1-6; D unclear. The germline V gene has CDR1 LGHNA and CDR2 YSLEER. The CDR3 is 17 residues long. V shed 0 bases and J shed 3 bases, with 12 bases lying between them. CDR3 DNA sequence: TGCGCCAGCAGCCAAGATCGGCAGGTGGGCTATAATTCACCCCTCCACTTT. It specifies CASSQDRQVGYNSPLHF.

The rearrangement links TRBV6-2 or TRBV6-3 to TRBJ2-7; 11 nucleotides align to TRBD1. The V segment lost 2 bases and the J segment 2 bases; nucleotides outside the gene matches: 2. The CDR3 is 15 residues long. Germline values: CDR1 MNHEY, CDR2 SVGEGT. The CDR3 loop reads CASSYGGQGAYEQYF. The CDR3 nucleotides read TGTGCCAGCAGTTACGGGGGACAGGGGGCCTACGAGCAGTACTTC.

The chain carries TRBV6-6 and TRBJ1-2; 8 positions match TRBD1. CDR1 and CDR2 from the germline V gene are MNHNY and SVGAGI (reference sequence). The V and J ends lost 2 bases and 7 bases, in that order; junction bases with no gene match: 3. There are 13 residues in the CDR3. CDR3 amino acids: CASSYDRGSGYTF. The CDR3 DNA is TGTGCCAGCAGTTACGACAGGGGCAGTGGCTACACCTTC.

The V and J genes are TRBV9 and TRBJ2-5; 10 bases are shared with TRBD2. Looked up from germline, CDR1 is SGDLS and CDR2 is YYNGEE. The junction had 9 bases not matched to a gene; V was cut back by 2 bases and J by 2 bases. The CDR3 sequence is 17 residues long. DNA of the CDR3: TGTGCCAGCAGCGTGGGTCTAGCGGGAGTGGGGCAAGAGACCCAGTACTTC. Translating it yields CASSVGLAGVGQETQYF. Full variable domain (missing parts from reference TRBV9 and TRBJ2-5): DSGVTQTPKHLITATGQRVTLRCSPRSGDLSVYWYQQSLDQGLQFLIQYYNGEERAKGNILERFSAQQFPDLHSELNLSSLELGDSALYFCASSVGLAGVGQETQYFGPGTRLLVL.

The rearrangement uses TRBV19 and TRBJ1-1, with D hard to call. The CDR3 spans 14 residues. Trimming stripped 3 bases from V and 2 bases from J, with 10 bases between. Germline loops: CDR1 LNHDA, CDR2 SQIVND (reference sequence). The DNA for the CDR3 is TGTGCCAGTAGTATCGAGGGAAGAAACACTGAAGCTTTCTTT. It is translated as CASSIEGRNTEAFF.

The V call is TRBV4-3, the J call TRBJ2-1, with D unclear. Germline values: CDR1 LGHNA, CDR2 YSLEER. The V gene lost 0 bases and the J gene lost 7 bases, with 13 bases spanning the gap. This CDR3 is 15 amino acids long. The CDR3 region is CASSQEAGLRNEQFF. CDR3 DNA: TGCGCCAGCAGCCAAGAAGCCGGCCTGAGGAATGAGCAGTTCTTC.